The clone carrying this T cell receptor (beta chain) was seen a few times. Its specificity is unknown. Researchers tagged individual cDNA molecules with unique molecular identifiers. TCRdb ran MiXCR on the 5' RACE reads and lists one entry per CDR3 protein. Of some 100,000 distinct CDR3 sequences listed, under 15% are singletons. V was clipped by 3 bases and J by 8 bases, with 14 bases between them. Germline loops: CDR1 MNHEY, CDR2 SMNVEV (reference sequence). The CDR3 is 14 residues long. This sample was taken from a study of early T cells in non-severe SARS-CoV-2 infection. On the study more broadly: Chains from this unsorted whole-blood bulk RNA could not be paired.

General study results and limits: VDJdb matching skewed toward anti-spike CD8 responses, missing private and CD4 specificities.

Sequenced: whole blood. The V call is TRBV27, the J call TRBJ2-1; weak D call: TRBD1 (7 bases). The sequence was obtained from an adult who was a healthcare worker with PCR-confirmed SARS-CoV-2 infection or an uninfected control (not recorded which). The DNA for the CDR3 is TGTGCCAGCAGTTTTAGGCAGGGGGGAGATGAGCAGTTCTTC. It codes for CASSFRQGGDEQFF.